Listed below are T cell receptor beta chains from one sample, sequenced in a study of beta chain features in type 1 diabetes. This table comes from immunoSEQ multiplex PCR, and its TCRdb copy is limited to in-frame clones, with some not included. The profile shows about 270,000 clones, approximately 15% of them singletons. The specimen was naive CD4+ T cells from blood. The receptors here all came from a man aged 30-40 years with type 1 diabetes. The CDR3 runs from the conserved cysteine through the conserved F or W. The D gene is left open where the match is weak. Clone size appears in some rows only: once, few, many, or a class for an expanded clone.

few,TRBJ2-1,TRBV6-5,-,TGTGCCAGCAGCCCGGGGAGGTCAAACAATGAGCAGTTCTTC,CASSPGRSNNEQFF
-,TRBJ2-2,TRBV7-9,-,TGTGCCAGCAGCTTAGGAGCGCAGACCCCGAGGGAGCTGTTTTTT,CASSLGAQTPRELFF
-,TRBJ2-2,TRBV28,-,TGTGCCAGCAGTTTAGTGGGGGGGCCGGTCACCGGGGAGCTGTTTTTT,CASSLVGGPVTGELFF
-,TRBJ2-1,TRBV20-1,-,TGCAGTGCCCCCTTATACAATGAGCAGTTCTTC,CSAPLYNEQFF
few,TRBJ2-1,TRBV2,TRBD2,TGTGCCACCTCTGTCGGGACTAGCGGATACAATGAGCAGTTCTTC,CATSVGTSGYNEQFF
few,TRBJ1-1,TRBV6-5,-,TGTGCCAGCAGTTACCAGTTGAACACTGAAGCTTTCTTT,CASSYQLNTEAFF
-,TRBJ1-1,TRBV28,-,TGTGCCAGCAGTGTCCAGGGTGTAGCTTTCTTT,CASSVQGVAFF
-,TRBJ2-7,TRBV6-5,-,TGTGCCAGCAGCTTAGGACAGAGAAGCTACGAGCAGTACTTC,CASSLGQRSYEQYF
-,TRBJ2-1,TRBV6-6,TRBD2,TGTGCCAGCAGTAATGGACTAGCGGGAGGTTCGGGTGAGCAGTTCTTC,CASSNGLAGGSGEQFF
few,TRBJ1-2,TRBV5-1,TRBD1,TGCGCCAGCAGCCCGGATGGACAGGGCGACGGCTACACCTTC,CASSPDGQGDGYTF
few,TRBJ2-5,TRBV29-1,-,TGCAGCGTTCCGGAGGAGACCCAGTACTTC,CSVPEETQYF
few,TRBJ1-1,TRBV18,TRBD1,TGTGCCAGCTCACCCCTGGGACAGCAGAACACTGAAGCTTTCTTT,CASSPLGQQNTEAFF
few,TRBJ2-7,TRBV18,TRBD1,TGTGCCAGCTCACCACCCGGGACAGGATTCGCCGAGCAGTACTTC,CASSPPGTGFAEQYF
few,TRBJ2-1,TRBV7-9,-,TGTGCCAGCAGCGTTAGCCGTATTCCGGACAATGAGCAGTTCTTC,CASSVSRIPDNEQFF
-,TRBJ2-6,TRBV29-1,-,TGCAGCGTTGAATCAGGGGCCCGAGGGGCCAACGTCCTGACTTTC,CSVESGARGANVLTF
few,TRBJ2-7,TRBV28,-,TGTGCCAGCAGGGGCAACTACGAGCAGTACTTC,CASRGNYEQYF
-,TRBJ2-7,TRBV5-1,-,TGCGCCAGCAGCTCCGGACAGACTGGCTCCTACGAGCAGTACTTC,CASSSGQTGSYEQYF
-,TRBJ2-2,TRBV4-3,-,TGCGCCAGCAGCCAAGAAAGCGCCGGGGAGCTGTTTTTT,CASSQESAGELFF
few,TRBJ2-2,TRBV15,TRBD1,TGTGCCACCAGCAGAGGCCCAGGGGGAACCGGGGAGCTGTTTTTT,CATSRGPGGTGELFF
-,TRBJ2-3,TRBV2,TRBD2,TGTGCCAGCAAGGAACTAGCGGGAAGCACAGATACGCAGTATTTT,CASKELAGSTDTQYF
few,TRBJ2-2,TRBV15,TRBD2,TGTGCCACCAGCAGAGATAACGCGGGAGCGGGCACCGGGGAGCTGTTTTTT,CATSRDNAGAGTGELFF
-,TRBJ2-3,TRBV10-3,-,TGTGCCGCCACCCAGAGCACAGATACGCAGTATTTT,CAATQSTDTQYF
-,TRBJ1-5,TRBV9,TRBD1,TGTGCCAGCAGCGGATCGGGACAGGGGAATCAGCCCCAGCATTTT,CASSGSGQGNQPQHF
-,TRBJ1-1,TRBV5-1,TRBD1,TGCGCCAGCAGCACAGGACAGGGGGTCATGACCACTGAAGCTTTCTTT,CASSTGQGVMTTEAFF
few,TRBJ2-2,TRBV28,TRBD1,TGTGCCAGCAAGCCAGGGGGCCGTGGGGAGCTGTTTTTT,CASKPGGRGELFF
-,TRBJ2-1,TRBV5-4,TRBD2,TGTGCCAGCAGCTTGGATGCGGGAGCCACGGGGGGTGAGCAGTTCTTC,CASSLDAGATGGEQFF
-,TRBJ1-1,TRBV5-5,-,TGTGCCAGCAGCTTTGGACACCCGAACACTGAAGCTTTCTTT,CASSFGHPNTEAFF
few,TRBJ2-7,TRBV30,-,TGTGCCTGGAGTAGGTCAGGCGAGCAGTACTTC,CAWSRSGEQYF
-,TRBJ1-1,TRBV10-3,-,TGTGCCATCATGGAGCAGGGGAGGGGTACTGAAGCTTTCTTT,CAIMEQGRGTEAFF
-,TRBJ1-1,TRBV29-1,-,TGCAGCGTTGATGTTTCTCGGAACACTGAAGCTTTCTTT,CSVDVSRNTEAFF
-,TRBJ1-1,TRBV14,TRBD1,TGTGCCAGCAGCCAATGGGGACAGGGCGAAACTGAAGCTTTCTTT,CASSQWGQGETEAFF
-,TRBJ2-7,TRBV11-2,-,TGTGCCAGCAGCTTAGGTTTCGAGGGAAGCGAGCAGTACTTC,CASSLGFEGSEQYF
-,TRBJ2-2,TRBV5-6,-,TGTGCCAGCAGCTTGCCCCAGACCGGGGAGCTGTTTTTT,CASSLPQTGELFF
few,TRBJ2-1,TRBV28,TRBD2,TGTGCCAGCAGTTTAGGGCTAGCGGGAGGAAATGAGCAGTTCTTC,CASSLGLAGGNEQFF
-,TRBJ2-1,TRBV18,-,TGTGCCAGCTCACGGCAGGAAGCCTACAATGAGCAGTTCTTC,CASSRQEAYNEQFF